Below, 12 T cell receptor beta chains from the same sample are listed, as sequenced in a study of cytomegalovirus exposure and HLA in healthy donors (dated by TCRdb to 2015 to 2018). The library was built by means of the immunoSEQ multiplex PCR assay. TCRdb stores this immuneACCESS table with in-frame sequences only. Part of the clones is absent; in the studies checked, under half of the shortfall reflects unresolved V genes, and no reason is known for the rest. The sample data list more than 95,000 clones, and about nine tenths of these were observed just once. The leading ten clones occupy about 4% of the sample. Sequencing used PBMCs. These receptor sequences come from a man younger than 35 in good health and CMV-seropositive.

V and J are TRBV14 and TRBJ1-5; no clear D gene. Deletions cut 0 bases from V and 0 bases from J, with 21 bases between. The CDR3 loop spans 20 amino acids. The germline CDR1 and CDR2 sequences are SGHDN and FVKESK. In nucleotides, the CDR3 is TGTGCCAGCAGCCAAGAAGTCCCACTCCCCGTGACTCATAGCAATCAGCCCCAGCATTTT. Translation gives CASSQEVPLPVTHSNQPQHF.

This chain uses TRBV6-1 with TRBJ1-2, with TRBD1 as a possible D gene (5 bases). With 0 bases removed from V and 3 bases from J, the gap between germline ends came to 17 bases. CDR1 and CDR2 from the germline V gene are MNHNS and SASEGT. This CDR3 contains 17 residues. The CDR3 region has the DNA TGTGCCAGCAGTGAAGCTCTGGGACTTTCAAACGACTATGGCTACACCTTC. Its translation: CASSEALGLSNDYGYTF.

The chain links TRBV29-1 to TRBJ1-4; 9 bases fit TRBD1. The length of the CDR3 is 14 residues. The V and J ends lost 3 bases and 8 bases, in that order; junction bases with no gene match: 7. Looked up from germline, CDR1 is SQVTM and CDR2 is ANQGSEA. CDR3 protein: CSVEGTGLEEKLFF. The CDR3 coding sequence is TGCAGCGTTGAGGGGACAGGGTTAGAGGAAAAACTGTTTTTT.

The chain links TRBV7-9 to TRBJ1-1; 8 nucleotides align to TRBD1. V shed 4 bases and J 5 bases; nucleotides not matched to a gene: 12. The CDR3 runs 16 residues. CDR1 and CDR2 from the germline V gene are SEHNR and FQNEAQ (reference sequence). CDR3 loop: CASSYGQGLGKTEAFF. The CDR3 DNA reads TGTGCCAGCAGCTACGGACAGGGTTTGGGAAAAACTGAAGCTTTCTTT.

This clone appeared once. The chain carries TRBV20-1 and TRBJ2-3; unclear D gene. The CDR3 runs 11 residues. Per germline, CDR1 DFQATT and CDR2 SNEGSKA (reference sequence). Trimming took off 2 bases at V and 4 bases at J, with 4 bases between the two ends. CDR3 protein: CSARRADTQYF. The CDR3 DNA reads as TGCAGTGCTAGACGGGCAGATACGCAGTATTTT.

The V call is TRBV11-2, the J call TRBJ2-7; the match to TRBD2 covers 8 bases. V shed 5 bases and J 6 bases; nucleotides not matched to a gene: 6. The CDR3 consists of 13 residues. The germline CDR1 and CDR2 sequences are SGHAT and FQNNGV. The CDR3 sequence: CASSTTGGLEQYF. CDR3 nucleotides: TGTGCCAGCAGCACGACGGGAGGGCTCGAGCAGTACTTC.

J is TRBJ1-5 and V is TRBV6-5; tentative D call: TRBD1 (6 bases). The V gene's germline CDR1 is MNHEY and CDR2 SVGAGI. The CDR3 is 15 amino acids. V was cut by 6 bases and J by 2 bases, with 14 bases left in between. The CDR3 coding sequence is TGTGCCAGCAGAACCGACAGGTTCGGCAATCAGCCCCAGCATTTT. This translates into CASRTDRFGNQPQHF.

This clone came up once. This chain links TRBV28 with TRBJ1-3, with D possibly TRBD1 on 5 matching bases. The germline gives CDR1 MDHEN, CDR2 SYDVKM. V lost 6 bases and J 1 base, leaving 13 bases between the germline ends. The CDR3 spans 15 residues. The DNA of the CDR3 is TGTGCCAGCAGCGGCCTCCCAGGGTCTGGAAACACCATATATTTT. Amino acids: CASSGLPGSGNTIYF.

The rearrangement joins TRBV30 to TRBJ2-2; 9 bases agree with TRBD1. V dropped 7 bases and J dropped 2; count of bases not matched to a gene: 8. The CDR3 runs 15 residues. CDR1 is GTSNPN and CDR2 is SVGIG in the germline V gene (reference sequence). CDR3 loop: CASDRGLRNTGELFF. Here the CDR3 DNA reads TGTGCCTCGGACAGGGGACTTCGTAACACCGGGGAGCTGTTTTTT. Full variable domain (outside the CDR3, taken from reference TRBV30 and TRBJ2-2): SQTIHQWPATLVQPVGSPLSLECTVEGTSNPNLYWYRQAAGRGLQLLFYSVGIGQISSEVPQNLSASRPQDRQFILSSKKLLLSDSGFYLCASDRGLRNTGELFFGEGSRLTVL.

About this clone: The junction shows a germline mismatch at one end, possibly a read error. This sequence joins TRBV7-7 and TRBJ2-3; 9 nucleotides agree with TRBD1. The CDR3 has 17 amino acids. Germline-derived CDR1 and CDR2 are SSHAT and FNYEAQ (reference sequence). In DNA form, the CDR3 reads TGTGCTAGCAGCCCAGGGACAGGGACGATTGGGACAGATACGCAGTATTTT. Protein product: CASSPGTGTIGTDTQYF. Looking up the rest from reference TRBV7-7 and TRBJ2-3 gives the full variable domain: GAGVSQSPRYKVTKRGQDVTLRCDPISSHATLYWYQQALGQGPEFLTYFNYEAQPDKSGLPSDRFSAERPEGSISTLTIQRTEQRDSAMYRCASSPGTGTIGTDTQYFGPGTRLTVL.

This clone was seen more than once but under ten times. The CDR3 DNA follows: TGCGCCAGCAGCCAAGAACAGCACTCTGGGGCCAACGTCCTGACTTTC. Amino acids: CASSQEQHSGANVLTF. V is TRBV4-3 and J is TRBJ2-6; no clear D gene. V dropped 0 bases and J dropped 0 bases, with 6 bases sitting between them. This CDR3 is built from 16 residues. Germline CDR1 and CDR2: LGHNA and YSLEER.

The CDR3 protein is CASSIELVQGNQPQHF. Written as DNA, the CDR3 is TGTGCCAGTAGTATCGAATTGGTACAGGGAAATCAGCCCCAGCATTTT. The rearrangement links TRBV19 to TRBJ1-5; maybe TRBD1 (6 bases). The CDR3 extends over 16 amino acids. Germline CDR1 LNHDA, CDR2 SQIVND (reference sequence). Trimming took off 3 bases at V and 4 bases at J, with 16 bases between the two ends. Looking up the rest from reference TRBV19 and TRBJ1-5 gives the full variable domain: DGGITQSPKYLFRKEGQNVTLSCEQNLNHDAMYWYRQDPGQGLRLIYYSQIVNDFQKGDIAEGYSVSREKKESFPLTVTSAQKNPTAFYLCASSIELVQGNQPQHFGDGTRLSIL.